This TCR beta chain was sequenced for a study of blood T cells in healthy people across ages. Details on this clonotype: Its antigen remains unidentified.

Combining a sample-barcoded 5' primer with a J-beta primer mix, a second PCR ran for roughly 7 to 12 cycles. Via MiXCR, TCRdb re-called the 5' RACE reads, giving one row per CDR3 protein. The sample holds about 800,000 distinct CDR3 sequences, roughly 25% seen once. PBMCs were isolated at a quantity of at least 7 million per sample. V was shortened by 3 bases and J by 5 bases, with 12 bases between the two germline ends. The CDR3 runs 14 residues. Study observations and caveats: Per million T cells, TCR beta diversity dropped about linearly as age rose.

These data also formed part of another study, on T cells of mothers and their children. This second report adds: In related and unrelated pairs alike, thymic selection shapes TCR recombination output, with inherited differences minor. Related mother and child pairs showed slightly greater overlap (not significant) than unrelated pairs did.

The sequencing sample was made of blood. The clonotype comes from a boy between 5 and 17 years old in good health. V gene TRBV12-3 or TRBV12-4 combines with J gene TRBJ2-3, with D perhaps matching TRBD2 (7 bases). CDR3 nucleotide sequence: TGTGCCAGCAGTTTCCGGGGGGCCGGAGATACGCAGTATTTT. Its translation is CASSFRGAGDTQYF.